This TCR beta chain derives from a study of blood T cell repertoires in COVID-19. Sequenced by immunoSEQ multiplex PCR; TCRdb stores in-frame clones only, minus some. The sample consists of around 300,000 clones, about 91% of them appearing once. The specimen sequenced was peripheral blood. The sequence came from a woman aged 25 to 39 with COVID-19, enrolled during active disease.

CDR3 loop: CASSSSGTGGTDTQYF. CDR3 sequence (DNA): TGTGCCAGCAGTTCCTCTGGGACAGGGGGCACAGATACGCAGTATTTT. This chain uses TRBV27 with TRBJ2-3; 10 nucleotides align to TRBD1. The CDR3 loop spans 16 amino acids. With 4 bases clipped from V and 1 base from J, the junction kept 5 bases outside the gene matches. Germline CDR1 MNHEY, CDR2 SMNVEV (reference sequence).